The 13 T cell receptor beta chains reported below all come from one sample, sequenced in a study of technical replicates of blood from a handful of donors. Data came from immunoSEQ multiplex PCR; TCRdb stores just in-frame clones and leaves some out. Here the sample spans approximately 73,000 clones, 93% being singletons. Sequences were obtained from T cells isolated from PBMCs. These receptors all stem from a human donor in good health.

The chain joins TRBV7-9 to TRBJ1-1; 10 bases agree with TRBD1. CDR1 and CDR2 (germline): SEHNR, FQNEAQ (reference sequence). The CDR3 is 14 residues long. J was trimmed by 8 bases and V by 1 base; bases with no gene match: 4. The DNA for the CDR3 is TGTGCCAGCAGCTTAGGAGGGGACAGGGGAGAAGCTTTCTTT. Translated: CASSLGGDRGEAFF.

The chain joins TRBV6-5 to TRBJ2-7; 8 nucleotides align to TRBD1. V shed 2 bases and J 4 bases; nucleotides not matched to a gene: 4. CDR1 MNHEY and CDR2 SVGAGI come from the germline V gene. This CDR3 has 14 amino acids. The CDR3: CASSYGTGGYEQYF. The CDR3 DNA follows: TGTGCCAGCAGTTACGGTACAGGGGGATACGAGCAGTACTTC.

The CDR3 here is CASKFEQMNTEAFF. CDR3 in DNA: TGTGCCAGTAAGTTCGAACAGATGAACACTGAAGCTTTCTTT. This rearrangement joins TRBV19 to TRBJ1-1; D remains ambiguous. The CDR3 has 14 amino acids. Trimming removed 7 bases from V and 0 bases from J, with 12 bases in between. CDR1 and CDR2 (germline): LNHDA, SQIVND (reference sequence).

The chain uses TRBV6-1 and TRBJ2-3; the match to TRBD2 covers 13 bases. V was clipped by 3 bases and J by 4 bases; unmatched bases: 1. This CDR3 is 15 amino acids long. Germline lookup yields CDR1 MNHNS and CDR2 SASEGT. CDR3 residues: CASSDTSGRADTQYF. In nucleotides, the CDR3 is TGTGCCAGCAGTGACACTAGCGGGAGGGCAGATACGCAGTATTTT.

CDR3 region: CASSPHRRGEQYF. CDR3 coding DNA: TGTGCCAGCAGCCCACATAGGAGGGGCGAGCAGTACTTC. V is TRBV5-4 and J is TRBJ2-7, with D maybe TRBD2 (6 bases). V was cut by 4 bases and J by 6 bases, with 14 bases left in between. The CDR3 runs to 13 residues. CDR1 SGHNT and CDR2 YYREEE come from the germline V gene (reference sequence).

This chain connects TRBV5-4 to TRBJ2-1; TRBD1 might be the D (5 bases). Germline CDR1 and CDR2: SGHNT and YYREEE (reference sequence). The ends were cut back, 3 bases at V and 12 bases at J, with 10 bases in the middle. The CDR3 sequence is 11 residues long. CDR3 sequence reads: CASSSGIGQFF. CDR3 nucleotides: TGTGCCAGCAGCTCAGGGATTGGGCAGTTCTTC.

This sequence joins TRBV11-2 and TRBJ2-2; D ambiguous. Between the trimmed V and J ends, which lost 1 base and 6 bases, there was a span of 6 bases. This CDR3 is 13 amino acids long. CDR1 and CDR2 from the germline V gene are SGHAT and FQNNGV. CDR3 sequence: CASSLVLSGELFF. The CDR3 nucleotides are TGTGCCAGCAGCTTAGTCTTGTCCGGGGAGCTGTTTTTT.

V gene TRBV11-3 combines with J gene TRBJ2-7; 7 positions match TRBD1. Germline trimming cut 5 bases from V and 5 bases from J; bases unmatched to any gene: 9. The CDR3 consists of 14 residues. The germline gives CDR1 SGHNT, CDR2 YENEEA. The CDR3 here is CASSEGQSPNEQYF. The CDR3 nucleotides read TGTGCCAGCAGCGAGGGACAGAGCCCTAACGAGCAGTACTTC.

The CDR3 here is CASSQEVGSSIDTQYF. CDR3 nucleotides: TGCGCCAGCAGCCAAGAGGTCGGGTCCTCGATAGATACGCAGTATTTT. This rearrangement joins TRBV4-3 to TRBJ2-3, with D uncertain. The germline CDR1 and CDR2 sequences are LGHNA and YSLEER. CDR3 length equals 16 residues. V was clipped by 0 bases and J by 5 bases, with 15 bases between them.

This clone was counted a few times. DNA of the CDR3: TGTGCCAGCAGGAGGACAGGGTGGTGGGTCACTGAAGCTTTCTTT. Translation: CASRRTGWWVTEAFF. The chain employs TRBV7-9 and TRBJ1-1; 8 nucleotides align to TRBD1. Trimming took 6 bases from V and 4 from J; bases not matched to a gene: 10. The germline CDR1 and CDR2 sequences are SEHNR and FQNEAQ (reference sequence). The CDR3 loop spans 15 amino acids.

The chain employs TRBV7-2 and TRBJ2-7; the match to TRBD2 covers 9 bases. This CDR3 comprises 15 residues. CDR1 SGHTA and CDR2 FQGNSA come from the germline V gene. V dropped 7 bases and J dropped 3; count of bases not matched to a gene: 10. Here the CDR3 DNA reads TGTGCCAGCACCGGAGCAGCGGGAGGTTTCTACGAGCAGTACTTC. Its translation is CASTGAAGGFYEQYF.

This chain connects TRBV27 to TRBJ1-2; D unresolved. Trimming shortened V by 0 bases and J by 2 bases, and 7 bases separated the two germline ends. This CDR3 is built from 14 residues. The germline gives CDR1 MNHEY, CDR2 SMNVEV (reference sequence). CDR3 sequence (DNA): TGTGCCAGCAGTTTATCGGCGGGGAACTATGGCTACACCTTC. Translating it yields CASSLSAGNYGYTF.

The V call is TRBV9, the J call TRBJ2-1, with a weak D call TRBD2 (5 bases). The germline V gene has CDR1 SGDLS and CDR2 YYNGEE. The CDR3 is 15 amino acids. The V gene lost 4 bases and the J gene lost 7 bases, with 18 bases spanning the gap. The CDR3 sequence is CASSSPLRAENEQFF. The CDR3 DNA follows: TGTGCCAGCAGCTCCCCCTTACGAGCGGAGAATGAGCAGTTCTTC.